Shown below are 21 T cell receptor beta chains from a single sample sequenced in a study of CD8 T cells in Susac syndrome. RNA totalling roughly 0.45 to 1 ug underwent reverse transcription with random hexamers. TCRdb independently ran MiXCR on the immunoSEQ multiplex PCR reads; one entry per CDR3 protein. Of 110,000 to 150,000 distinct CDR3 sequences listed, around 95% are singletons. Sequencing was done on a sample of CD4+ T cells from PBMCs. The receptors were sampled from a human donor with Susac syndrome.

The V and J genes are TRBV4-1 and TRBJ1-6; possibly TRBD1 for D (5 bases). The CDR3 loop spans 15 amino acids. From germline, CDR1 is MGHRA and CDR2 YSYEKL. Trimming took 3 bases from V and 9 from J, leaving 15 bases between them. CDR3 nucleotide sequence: TGCGCCAGCAGCCAGGTCGGGAGGGGAACTTCACCCCTCCACTTT. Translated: CASSQVGRGTSPLHF.

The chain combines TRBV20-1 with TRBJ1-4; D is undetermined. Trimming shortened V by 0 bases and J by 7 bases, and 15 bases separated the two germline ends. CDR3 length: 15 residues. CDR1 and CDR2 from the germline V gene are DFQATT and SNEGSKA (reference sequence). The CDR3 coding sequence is TGCAGTGCTAGAGAGACGCTACAAGGTAGTGAAAAACTGTTTTTT. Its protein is CSARETLQGSEKLFF.

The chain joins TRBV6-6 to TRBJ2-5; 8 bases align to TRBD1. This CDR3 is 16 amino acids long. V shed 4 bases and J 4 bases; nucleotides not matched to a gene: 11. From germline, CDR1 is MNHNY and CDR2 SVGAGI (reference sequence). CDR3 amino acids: CASSSTGDRRRETQYF. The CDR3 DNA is TGTGCCAGCAGTTCCACAGGGGACAGGCGGAGAGAGACCCAGTACTTC.

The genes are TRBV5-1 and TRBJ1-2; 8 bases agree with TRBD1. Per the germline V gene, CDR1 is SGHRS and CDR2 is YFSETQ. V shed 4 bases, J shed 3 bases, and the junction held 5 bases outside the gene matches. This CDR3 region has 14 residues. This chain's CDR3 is CASSTDREHYGYTF. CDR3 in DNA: TGCGCCAGCAGCACGGACAGGGAGCACTATGGCTACACCTTC.

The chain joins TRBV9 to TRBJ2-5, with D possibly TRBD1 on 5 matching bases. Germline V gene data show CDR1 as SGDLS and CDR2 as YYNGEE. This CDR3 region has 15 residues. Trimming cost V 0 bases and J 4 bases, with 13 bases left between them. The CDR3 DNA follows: TGTGCCAGCAGCGTAGGTAGGGGAATCATAGAGACCCAGTACTTC. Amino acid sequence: CASSVGRGIIETQYF. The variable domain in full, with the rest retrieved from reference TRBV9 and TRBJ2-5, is DSGVTQTPKHLITATGQRVTLRCSPRSGDLSVYWYQQSLDQGLQFLIQYYNGEERAKGNILERFSAQQFPDLHSELNLSSLELGDSALYFCASSVGRGIIETQYFGPGTRLLVL.

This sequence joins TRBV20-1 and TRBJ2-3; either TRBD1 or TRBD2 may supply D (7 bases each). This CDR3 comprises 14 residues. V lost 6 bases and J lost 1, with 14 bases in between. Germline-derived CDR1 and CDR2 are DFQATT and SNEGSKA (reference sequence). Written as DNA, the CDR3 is TGCAGTGCGAGGGAGGGGGCAGGCACAGATACGCAGTATTTT. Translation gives CSAREGAGTDTQYF.

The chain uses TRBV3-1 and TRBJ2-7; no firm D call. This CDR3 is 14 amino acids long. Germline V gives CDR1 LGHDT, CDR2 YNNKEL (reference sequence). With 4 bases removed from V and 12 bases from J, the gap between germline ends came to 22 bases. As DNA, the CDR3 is TGTGCCAGCAGCCTCCGGCGGAGCGCGGAAGGCCCGTACTTC. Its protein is CASSLRRSAEGPYF.

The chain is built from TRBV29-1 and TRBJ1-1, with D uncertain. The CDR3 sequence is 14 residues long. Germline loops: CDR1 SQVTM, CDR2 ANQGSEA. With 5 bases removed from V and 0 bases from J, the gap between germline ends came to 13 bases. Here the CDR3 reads CSVSTLSMNTEAFF. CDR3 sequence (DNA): TGCAGCGTTTCGACACTATCCATGAACACTGAAGCTTTCTTT.

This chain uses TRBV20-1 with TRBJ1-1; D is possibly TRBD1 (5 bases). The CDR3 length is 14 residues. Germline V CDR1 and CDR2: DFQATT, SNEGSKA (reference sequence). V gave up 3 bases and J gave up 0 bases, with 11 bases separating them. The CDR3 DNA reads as TGCAGTGCTAGTACAGGCCCCATGAACACTGAAGCTTTCTTT. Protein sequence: CSASTGPMNTEAFF.

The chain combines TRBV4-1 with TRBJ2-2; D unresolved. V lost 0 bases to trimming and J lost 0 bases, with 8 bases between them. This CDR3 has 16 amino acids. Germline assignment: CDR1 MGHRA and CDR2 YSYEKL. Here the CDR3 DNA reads TGCGCCAGCAGCCAAGAGGGAAACGCGAACACCGGGGAGCTGTTTTTT. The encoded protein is CASSQEGNANTGELFF.

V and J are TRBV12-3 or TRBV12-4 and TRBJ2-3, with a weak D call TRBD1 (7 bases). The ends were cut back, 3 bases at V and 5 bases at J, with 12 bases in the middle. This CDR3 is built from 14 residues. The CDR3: CASSLEGARDTQYF. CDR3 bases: TGTGCCAGCAGTTTGGAGGGGGCGCGAGATACGCAGTATTTT.

The DNA of the CDR3 is TGCGCCAGCAGCTCCACAACTAGCGGAGAGCAGTTCTTC. Translating gives CASSSTTSGEQFF. This sequence joins TRBV5-1 and TRBJ2-1; 8 nucleotides line up with TRBD2. Germline values: CDR1 SGHRS, CDR2 YFSETQ. The CDR3 has 13 residues. Trimming cost V 3 bases and J 10 bases; bases outside gene matches: 6.

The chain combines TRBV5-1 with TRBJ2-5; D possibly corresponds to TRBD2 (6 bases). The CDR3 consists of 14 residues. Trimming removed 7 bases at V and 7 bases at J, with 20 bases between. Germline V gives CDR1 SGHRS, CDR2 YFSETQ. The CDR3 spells CASHSGENTGTQYF. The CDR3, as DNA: TGCGCCAGCCATTCGGGGGAGAATACGGGGACCCAGTACTTC.

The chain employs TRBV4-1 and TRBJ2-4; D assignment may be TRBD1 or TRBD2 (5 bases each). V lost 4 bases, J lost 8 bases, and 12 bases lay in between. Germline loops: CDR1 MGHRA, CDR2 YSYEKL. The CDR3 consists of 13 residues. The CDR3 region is CASSRGYRDIQYF. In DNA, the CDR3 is TGCGCCAGCAGCCGGGGGTATCGGGACATTCAGTACTTC.

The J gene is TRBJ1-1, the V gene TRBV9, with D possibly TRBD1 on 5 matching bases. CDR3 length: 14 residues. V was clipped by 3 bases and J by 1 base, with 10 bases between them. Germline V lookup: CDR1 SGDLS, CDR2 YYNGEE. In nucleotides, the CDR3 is TGTGCCAGCAGCGCACAGGTCACGAACACTGAAGCTTTCTTT. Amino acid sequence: CASSAQVTNTEAFF.

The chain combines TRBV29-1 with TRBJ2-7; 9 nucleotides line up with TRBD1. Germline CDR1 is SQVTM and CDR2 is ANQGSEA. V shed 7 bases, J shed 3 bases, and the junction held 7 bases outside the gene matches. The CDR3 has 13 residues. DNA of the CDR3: TGCAGCGCGGGACAGGGTTTTGGCTACGAGCAGTACTTC. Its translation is CSAGQGFGYEQYF.

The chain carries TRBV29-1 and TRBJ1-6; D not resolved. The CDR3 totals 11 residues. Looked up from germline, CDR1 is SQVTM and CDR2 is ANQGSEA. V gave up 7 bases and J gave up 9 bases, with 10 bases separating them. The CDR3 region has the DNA TGCAGCGCCCGAGAAAGTTCACCCCTCCACTTT. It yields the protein CSARESSPLHF. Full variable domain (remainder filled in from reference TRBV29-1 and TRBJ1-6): SAVISQKPSRDICQRGTSLTIQCQVDSQVTMMFWYRQQPGQSLTLIATANQGSEATYESGFVIDKFPISRPNLTFSTLTVSNMSPEDSSIYLCSARESSPLHFGNGTRLTVT.

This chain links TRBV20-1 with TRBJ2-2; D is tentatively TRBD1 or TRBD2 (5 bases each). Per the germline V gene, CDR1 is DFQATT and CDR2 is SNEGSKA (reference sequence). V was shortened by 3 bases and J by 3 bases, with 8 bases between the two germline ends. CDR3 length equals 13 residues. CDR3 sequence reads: CSARGTHTGELFF. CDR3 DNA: TGCAGTGCTAGGGGGACGCACACCGGGGAGCTGTTTTTT.

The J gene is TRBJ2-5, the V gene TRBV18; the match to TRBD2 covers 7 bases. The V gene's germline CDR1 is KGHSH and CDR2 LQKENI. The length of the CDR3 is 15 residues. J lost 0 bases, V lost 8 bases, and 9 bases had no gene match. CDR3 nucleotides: TGTGCCAGCATCGCGGGGGTTCCGTACCAAGAGACCCAGTACTTC. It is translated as CASIAGVPYQETQYF.

CDR3 bases: TGTGCCAGCAGTGGTACCGGGACAGGGCTGACTGAAGCTTTCTTT. Its translation is CASSGTGTGLTEAFF. The chain is built from TRBV2 and TRBJ1-1; 9 positions match TRBD1. J was trimmed by 5 bases and V by 4 bases; bases with no gene match: 8. In germline, CDR1 is SNHLY, CDR2 FYNNEI. The CDR3 length is 15 residues.

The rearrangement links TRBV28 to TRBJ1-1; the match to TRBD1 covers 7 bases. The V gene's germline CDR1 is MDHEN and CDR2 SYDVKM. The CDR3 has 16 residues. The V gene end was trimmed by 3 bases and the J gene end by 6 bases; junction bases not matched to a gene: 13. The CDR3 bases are TGTGCCAGCAGTTTGGGTACAGGGGAGGGTGAAGCTGAAGCTTTCTTT. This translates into CASSLGTGEGEAEAFF.